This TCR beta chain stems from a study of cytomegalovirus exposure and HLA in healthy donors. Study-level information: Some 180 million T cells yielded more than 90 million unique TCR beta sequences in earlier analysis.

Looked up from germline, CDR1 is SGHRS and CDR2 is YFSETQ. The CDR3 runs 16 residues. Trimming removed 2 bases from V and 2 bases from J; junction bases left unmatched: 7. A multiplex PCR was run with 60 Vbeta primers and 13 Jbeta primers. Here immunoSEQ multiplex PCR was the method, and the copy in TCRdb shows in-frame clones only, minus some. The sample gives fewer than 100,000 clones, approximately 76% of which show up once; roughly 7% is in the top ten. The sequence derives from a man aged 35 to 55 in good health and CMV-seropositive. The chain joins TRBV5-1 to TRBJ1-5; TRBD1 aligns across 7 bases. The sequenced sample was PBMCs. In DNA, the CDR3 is TGCGCCAGCAGCTTCGGGACAGAGCCCCGCAATCAGCCCCAGCATTTT. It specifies CASSFGTEPRNQPQHF.